These 24 T cell receptor beta chains were sequenced from one sample in a study of blood T cell repertoires in COVID-19. Clones were read by immunoSEQ multiplex PCR, and TCRdb kept only the in-frame ones, dropping some. The sample includes 300,000 or so clones, approximately 84% of them seen just once. The sample consisted of PBMCs or T cells enriched from blood (not recorded which). Receptor source: a woman in her twenties or thirties who had recovered from COVID-19.

The chain couples TRBV7-6 to TRBJ2-7; a weak D match, TRBD2 (7 bases). This CDR3 region has 17 residues. Per germline, CDR1 SGHVS and CDR2 FNYEAQ. Trimming left V 3 bases short and J 5 bases short, with 23 bases between. As DNA, the CDR3 is TGTGCCAGCAGCTTGGGGGGGGGCCGCCGCAAGGAAGACGAGCAGTACTTC. This encodes CASSLGGGRRKEDEQYF.

V gene TRBV7-8 combines with J gene TRBJ1-4; a weak D match, TRBD1 (5 bases). This CDR3 contains 15 residues. CDR1 SGHVS and CDR2 FQNEAQ come from the germline V gene. V lost 4 bases and J lost 4, with 13 bases in between. The CDR3 DNA sequence: TGTGCCAGCAGCTCCGATCAGGGAAGTAATGAAAAACTGTTTTTT. Translation gives CASSSDQGSNEKLFF.

The V and J genes are TRBV3-1 (or the pseudogene TRBV3-2) and TRBJ1-2; 9 nucleotides agree with TRBD1. V was clipped by 1 base and J by 5 bases; unmatched bases: 2. Germline CDR1 LGHDT, CDR2 YNNKEL (reference sequence). CDR3 length equals 14 residues. The CDR3 reads CASSQGTGEYGYTF. CDR3 coding DNA: TGTGCCAGCAGCCAAGGGACAGGGGAGTATGGCTACACCTTC.

The gene calls are TRBV6-2 or TRBV6-3 and TRBJ2-7, with TRBD2 matching 9 bases. Germline loops: CDR1 MNHEY, CDR2 SVGEGT. Unmatched junction bases numbered 6, after V lost 0 bases and J lost 6 bases. CDR3 length: 15 residues. CDR3 nucleotides: TGTGCCAGCAGTTACTCGAAGCGGGGGGATCTCGAGCAGTACTTC. Translation: CASSYSKRGDLEQYF.

The chain has TRBV9 and TRBJ2-5, with a weak D call TRBD1 (6 bases). The CDR3 is 14 amino acids. V was pared by 4 bases and J by 5 bases, with 15 bases between. Germline V gene lookup returns CDR1 SGDLS and CDR2 YYNGEE. This chain's CDR3 is CASSPPGEKETQYF. The CDR3 nucleotides are TGTGCCAGCAGCCCTCCAGGGGAGAAGGAGACCCAGTACTTC.

The chain combines TRBV15 with TRBJ1-3; D gene ambiguous. Germline V CDR1 and CDR2: LNHNV, YYDKDF (reference sequence). The V end was cut by 0 bases, the J end by 3 bases, with 9 bases between. The length of the CDR3 is 15 residues. In DNA, the CDR3 is TGTGCCACCAGCAGAGATGTCGGGGTTGGAAACACCATATATTTT. Protein product: CATSRDVGVGNTIYF.

The chain uses TRBV7-9 and TRBJ1-2; no firm D call. Per germline, CDR1 SEHNR and CDR2 FQNEAQ (reference sequence). CDR3 size: 13 residues. V was shortened by 5 bases and J by 4 bases, with 11 bases between the two germline ends. The CDR3 spells CASSPSGVYGYTF. The CDR3 DNA follows: TGTGCCAGCAGCCCTAGCGGGGTCTATGGCTACACCTTC.

The chain recombines TRBV27 with TRBJ1-6; D remains ambiguous. The CDR3 loop spans 18 amino acids. CDR1 MNHEY and CDR2 SMNVEV come from the germline V gene (reference sequence). Trimming took off 3 bases at V and 7 bases at J, with 22 bases between the two ends. This CDR3 reads CASSFGSAGSGGNSPLHF. The CDR3 DNA follows: TGTGCCAGCAGTTTCGGTTCCGCGGGAAGCGGTGGCAATTCACCCCTCCACTTT.

The chain couples TRBV3-1 (or the pseudogene TRBV3-2) to TRBJ2-7, with a possible D match to TRBD1 (6 bases). Germline CDR1 LGHDT, CDR2 YNNKEL (reference sequence). Trimming left V 0 bases short and J 5 bases short, with 17 bases between. The CDR3 totals 16 residues. This CDR3 is CASSQDDSGWGHEQYF. CDR3 coding DNA: TGTGCCAGCAGCCAAGATGATTCGGGATGGGGGCACGAGCAGTACTTC.

J is TRBJ2-5 and V is TRBV15; 7 nucleotides line up with TRBD2. Trimming at V came to 1 base and at J to 2 bases, leaving 4 bases not matched to a gene. In germline, CDR1 is LNHNV, CDR2 YYDKDF (reference sequence). CDR3 length: 15 amino acids. CDR3 protein: CATSRGGLSQETQYF. In nucleotides, the CDR3 is TGTGCCACCAGCAGAGGGGGACTATCTCAAGAGACCCAGTACTTC.

The rearrangement joins TRBV20-1 to TRBJ1-2; 7 nucleotides match TRBD1. The CDR3 extends over 11 amino acids. From germline, CDR1 is DFQATT and CDR2 SNEGSKA (reference sequence). J lost 9 bases, V lost 6 bases, and 7 bases had no gene match. CDR3 residues: CSAPGGGRYTF. In DNA form, the CDR3 reads TGCAGTGCACCGGGAGGGGGCCGCTACACCTTC.

Only one count was recorded for this clone. V usage is TRBV14 and J usage is TRBJ2-1; D not certain. V lost 0 bases and J 4 bases, leaving 4 bases between the germline ends. CDR1 is SGHDN and CDR2 is FVKESK in the germline V gene. This CDR3 comprises 13 residues. CDR3 bases: TGTGCCAGCAGCCAAGACTCTTACAATGAGCAGTTCTTC. Its protein is CASSQDSYNEQFF.

This clone was seen a handful of times. The CDR3: CASSLESAGEITQYF. Written as DNA, the CDR3 is TGTGCCAGCAGCTTGGAATCTGCGGGGGAAATCACGCAGTATTTT. The rearrangement uses TRBV5-4 and TRBJ2-3; 7 positions agree with TRBD2. J lost 9 bases, V lost 0 bases, and 10 bases had no gene match. Looked up from germline, CDR1 is SGHNT and CDR2 is YYREEE (reference sequence). The CDR3 sequence is 15 residues long. The full variable domain, rest sourced from reference TRBV5-4 and TRBJ2-3, is ETGVTQSPTHLIKTRGQQVTLRCSSQSGHNTVSWYQQALGQGPQFIFQYYREEENGRGNFPPRFSGLQFPNYSSELNVNALELDDSALYLCASSLESAGEITQYFGPGTRLTVL.

This chain uses TRBV5-4 with TRBJ2-6; no clear D. The V end lost 1 base, the J end lost 1 base, and 6 bases lay between the germline ends. This CDR3 contains 15 residues. Germline V gene data show CDR1 as SGHNT and CDR2 as YYREEE (reference sequence). CDR3 in DNA: TGTGCCAGCAGCTTGTGGGCTTCTGGGGCCAACGTCCTGACTTTC. Amino acids: CASSLWASGANVLTF.

This clone turned up a few times. This rearrangement joins TRBV4-3 to TRBJ2-2, with 7 bases that match TRBD2. J was trimmed by 3 bases and V by 3 bases; bases with no gene match: 10. This CDR3 is 17 amino acids long. Germline V gene data show CDR1 as LGHNA and CDR2 as YSLEER. The CDR3 loop reads CASSHGRGGGHTGELFF. CDR3 sequence (DNA): TGCGCCAGCAGCCACGGGCGGGGCGGGGGTCACACCGGGGAGCTGTTTTTT.

This clone appeared a single time. This rearrangement joins TRBV5-4 to TRBJ1-5, with no clear D. The CDR3 runs to 14 residues. Germline V gene sequence: CDR1 SGHNT, CDR2 YYREEE (reference sequence). V lost 0 bases, J lost 1 base, and 5 bases lay in between. The CDR3 spells CASSLGGSNQPQHF. The DNA of the CDR3 is TGTGCCAGCAGCTTGGGCGGAAGCAATCAGCCCCAGCATTTT. Full variable domain (remainder filled in from reference TRBV5-4 and TRBJ1-5): ETGVTQSPTHLIKTRGQQVTLRCSSQSGHNTVSWYQQALGQGPQFIFQYYREEENGRGNFPPRFSGLQFPNYSSELNVNALELDDSALYLCASSLGGSNQPQHFGDGTRLSIL.

V is TRBV28 and J is TRBJ1-5; TRBD1 is a possible D gene (6 bases). V was shortened by 4 bases and J by 11 bases, with 12 bases between the two germline ends. This CDR3 comprises 12 residues. Germline V gene data show CDR1 as MDHEN and CDR2 as SYDVKM. CDR3 DNA sequence: TGTGCCAGCAGTTCCCTCAGGGGAGCCCAGCATTTT. Translated: CASSSLRGAQHF.

V usage is TRBV5-8 and J usage is TRBJ2-5, with TRBD2 matching over 15 bases. The CDR3 is made up of 17 amino acids. The germline gives CDR1 SGHTS, CDR2 YDEGEE. V was clipped by 4 bases and J by 1 base; unmatched bases: 5. CDR3 bases: TGTGCCAGCAGCGCGGGACTAGCGGGGGGAGGCCAAGAGACCCAGTACTTC. Translating it yields CASSAGLAGGGQETQYF.

This clone was picked up a small number of times. The chain combines TRBV28 with TRBJ2-5; TRBD1 matches at 10 bases. The V and J ends lost 4 bases and 5 bases, in that order; junction bases with no gene match: 7. Germline V gives CDR1 MDHEN, CDR2 SYDVKM. This CDR3 spans 15 amino acids. The CDR3 DNA reads as TGTGCCAGCAGTTCCCCGACAGGGGGCTCTGAGACCCAGTACTTC. Amino acid sequence: CASSSPTGGSETQYF.

The rearrangement joins TRBV7-2 to TRBJ2-3; D gene ambiguous. The V end lost 2 bases, the J end lost 1 base, and 7 bases lay between the germline ends. Germline CDR1 is SGHTA and CDR2 is FQGNSA. The CDR3 sequence is 14 residues long. The CDR3 nucleotides read TGTGCCAGCAGCTTAACTGAAGGCACAGATACGCAGTATTTT. Translated, it gives CASSLTEGTDTQYF.

Worth noting for this clone: The junction departs from germline at one end; a sequencing error may be responsible. The rearrangement joins TRBV11-2 to TRBJ1-6, with a weak D call TRBD1 (5 bases). CDR1 is SGHAT and CDR2 is FQNNGV in the germline V gene. CDR3 length equals 12 residues. The CDR3 nucleotides are TGTGCTAGCAAGCAGGGATCTTCACCCCTCCACTTT. This gives the protein CASKQGSSPLHF. The full variable domain, its missing parts supplied by reference TRBV11-2 and TRBJ1-6, is EAGVAQSPRYKIIEKRQSVAFWCNPISGHATLYWYQQILGQGPKLLIQFQNNGVVDDSQLPKDRFSAERLKGVDSTLKIQPAKLEDSAVYLCASKQGSSPLHFGNGTRLTVT.

The chain recombines TRBV6-5 with TRBJ2-7, with TRBD1 identical over 9 bases. This CDR3 has 14 residues. Per the germline V gene, CDR1 is MNHEY and CDR2 is SVGAGI. The trim removed 5 bases at V and 3 bases at J, leaving 5 bases unmatched. CDR3 in DNA: TGTGCCAGCAGTCGGGGGACAGGGCACTACGAGCAGTACTTC. It yields the protein CASSRGTGHYEQYF.

The CDR3 bases are TGCAGCGTAGTGGGACAGGACGACTACGAGCAGTACTTC. Its translation: CSVVGQDDYEQYF. J is TRBJ2-7 and V is TRBV29-1, with 8 bases identical to TRBD1. Looked up from germline, CDR1 is SQVTM and CDR2 is ANQGSEA. The CDR3 loop spans 13 amino acids. V shed 6 bases, J shed 3 bases, and the junction held 7 bases outside the gene matches.

This clone was observed once. The chain couples TRBV2 to TRBJ1-3; the match to TRBD1 covers 8 bases. There are 16 residues in the CDR3. CDR1 is SNHLY, CDR2 FYNNEI, per germline. With V trimmed by 3 bases and J by 0 bases, 4 bases remained unmatched. CDR3 nucleotide sequence: TGTGCCAGCAGTGACCCGGACAGGGCCTCTGGAAACACCATATATTTT. It codes for CASSDPDRASGNTIYF. Filled out from reference TRBV2 and TRBJ1-3, the complete variable domain reads EPEVTQTPSHQVTQMGQEVILRCVPISNHLYFYWYRQILGQKVEFLVSFYNNEISEKSEIFDDQFSVERPDGSNFTLKIRSTKLEDSAMYFCASSDPDRASGNTIYFGEGSWLTVV.